The 18 T cell receptor beta chains presented below share a single source sample, sequenced in a study of blood T cell repertoires in COVID-19. The protocol was immunoSEQ multiplex PCR, while the TCRdb copy is restricted to in-frame clones and leaves out a portion. Among some 240,000 clones listed, approximately 86% were seen once. Sequencing used peripheral blood. These receptors originate from a man in his 60s who had recovered from COVID-19.

The chain couples TRBV7-2 to TRBJ2-7; no reliable D call. The CDR3 is 14 residues long. Trimming removed 5 bases at V and 0 bases at J, with 11 bases between. The germline V gene has CDR1 SGHTA and CDR2 FQGNSA. CDR3 in DNA: TGTGCCAGCAGCAACTATAGAAGCTCCTACGAGCAGTACTTC. It codes for CASSNYRSSYEQYF.

The CDR3 protein is CASSLDRGTEAFF. In DNA, the CDR3 is TGTGCCAGCAGCCTCGACAGGGGCACTGAAGCTTTCTTT. This rearrangement joins TRBV11-2 to TRBJ1-1, with 8 bases matching TRBD1. Germline V lookup: CDR1 SGHAT, CDR2 FQNNGV. This CDR3 has 13 amino acids. Trimming took 5 bases from V and 4 from J; bases not matched to a gene: 3.

The rearrangement links TRBV2 to TRBJ2-7; 8 bases agree with TRBD1. CDR1 SNHLY and CDR2 FYNNEI come from the germline V gene. Trimming cost V 4 bases and J 12 bases; bases outside gene matches: 8. CDR3 length equals 12 residues. CDR3: CASSGQGANVYF. In DNA, the CDR3 is TGTGCCAGCAGTGGTCAGGGGGCGAATGTGTACTTC.

The chain joins TRBV5-1 to TRBJ2-2; TRBD1 matches 9 bases. The trim removed 2 bases at V and 0 bases at J, leaving 5 bases unmatched. This CDR3 contains 17 residues. In germline, CDR1 is SGHRS, CDR2 YFSETQ. CDR3 in amino acids: CASSFGQGKPNTGELFF. In nucleotides, the CDR3 is TGCGCCAGCAGCTTCGGACAGGGGAAACCGAACACCGGGGAGCTGTTTTTT.

The V and J genes are TRBV27 and TRBJ1-6; 10 bases are a match to TRBD1. The CDR3 loop spans 16 amino acids. CDR1 is MNHEY and CDR2 is SMNVEV in the germline V gene (reference sequence). V lost 3 bases to trimming and J lost 8 bases; unmatched junction nucleotides: 7. The CDR3 DNA is TGTGCCAGCAGTTTTCGGACAGGGGGTTTGGATTCACCCCTCCACTTT. Its protein is CASSFRTGGLDSPLHF.

The rearrangement joins TRBV24-1 to TRBJ2-2, with 9 bases identical to TRBD1. The CDR3 contains 16 residues. With 4 bases clipped from V and 4 bases from J, the junction kept 6 bases outside the gene matches. CDR1 KGHDR and CDR2 SFDVKD come from the germline V gene. The CDR3 bases are TGTGCCACCAGTGAACAGGGGGCCGGCGGCACCGGGGAGCTGTTTTTT. It encodes CATSEQGAGGTGELFF.

The chain uses TRBV6-9 and TRBJ1-2, with D uncertain. The ends were cut back, 4 bases at V and 7 bases at J, with 13 bases in the middle. The germline gives CDR1 MNHGY, CDR2 SVAAGI. The CDR3 sequence is 13 residues long. The CDR3 is CASSSADFGGYTF. The CDR3 DNA sequence: TGTGCCAGCAGTTCCGCAGACTTCGGTGGCTACACCTTC.

Here the CDR3 reads CASSLGANYGYTF. Written as DNA, the CDR3 is TGTGCCAGCAGCTTGGGCGCAAACTATGGCTACACCTTC. The rearrangement joins TRBV5-6 to TRBJ1-2, with D unresolved. The CDR3 is made up of 13 amino acids. Trimming cost V 0 bases and J 2 bases, with 5 bases left between them. Looked up from germline, CDR1 is SGHDT and CDR2 is YYEEEE. Drawing the rest from reference TRBV5-6 and TRBJ1-2, the complete variable domain is DAGVTQSPTHLIKTRGQQVTLRCSPKSGHDTVSWYQQALGQGPQFIFQYYEEEERQRGNFPDRFSGHQFPNYSSELNVNALLLGDSALYLCASSLGANYGYTFGSGTRLTVV.

V is TRBV5-1 and J is TRBJ2-2; 10 bases map to TRBD2. The CDR3 runs 15 residues. The J segment lost 5 bases and the V segment lost 1 base, leaving 2 bases of the junction unmatched. Per germline, CDR1 SGHRS and CDR2 YFSETQ. The CDR3 DNA sequence: TGCGCCAGCAGCTTGACTAGCGGGGTGACCGGGGAGCTGTTTTTT. This gives the protein CASSLTSGVTGELFF.

Only a few counts were recorded for this clone. This sequence joins TRBV9 and TRBJ2-6; no reliable D call. The V end lost 2 bases, the J end lost 4 bases, and 4 bases lay between the germline ends. Looked up from germline, CDR1 is SGDLS and CDR2 is YYNGEE. The CDR3 has 13 residues. The CDR3 DNA sequence: TGTGCCAGCAGCGTCGGGGGGGCCAACGTCCTGACTTTC. Translating gives CASSVGGANVLTF.

The V gene is TRBV19, the J gene TRBJ1-2; D might be TRBD1 (6 bases). The CDR3 is 13 residues long. Germline-derived CDR1 and CDR2 are LNHDA and SQIVND (reference sequence). Between the trimmed V and J ends, which lost 5 bases and 6 bases, there was a span of 13 bases. The CDR3 region is CASSVQGKDGYTF. Here the CDR3 DNA reads TGTGCCAGTAGTGTTCAGGGGAAGGATGGCTACACCTTC.

J is TRBJ2-2 and V is TRBV6-4; D is perhaps TRBD2 (6 bases). Trimming cost V 0 bases and J 1 base, with 12 bases left between them. This CDR3 comprises 17 residues. CDR1 and CDR2 (germline): MRHNA, SNTAGT. Here the CDR3 DNA reads TGTGCCAGCAGTGACTCGGGGGGACGTCTGAACACCGGGGAGCTGTTTTTT. It encodes CASSDSGGRLNTGELFF.

This clone was seen ten or more times. This chain joins TRBV10-3 and TRBJ2-3; TRBD2 aligns across 8 bases. The CDR3 contains 18 residues. J was trimmed by 2 bases and V by 0 bases; bases with no gene match: 10. CDR1 and CDR2 (germline): ENHRY, SYGVKD. The chain's CDR3 is CAISESRGAGGITDTQYF. The CDR3 nucleotides are TGTGCCATCAGTGAGTCGAGAGGTGCGGGGGGCATCACAGATACGCAGTATTTT.

This chain connects TRBV5-4 to TRBJ1-6; 9 bases align to TRBD1. The V segment lost 4 bases and the J segment 7 bases; nucleotides outside the gene matches: 9. This CDR3 is built from 16 residues. Germline V gene lookup returns CDR1 SGHNT and CDR2 YYREEE (reference sequence). The CDR3: CASSNSGTGRNSPLHF. The CDR3 DNA reads TGTGCCAGCAGCAATTCCGGGACAGGGAGGAATTCACCCCTCCACTTT.

V and J are TRBV7-2 and TRBJ2-1; D remains ambiguous. Trimming removed 5 bases from V and 0 bases from J, with 14 bases in between. There are 16 residues in the CDR3. Germline CDR1 reads SGHTA; CDR2 reads FQGNSA. As DNA, the CDR3 is TGTGCCAGCAGCAGAGTCCCGGGTTTCTCCTACAATGAGCAGTTCTTC. Translating gives CASSRVPGFSYNEQFF. The whole variable domain, remainder taken from reference TRBV7-2 and TRBJ2-1, is GAGVSQSPSNKVTEKGKDVELRCDPISGHTALYWYRQSLGQGLEFLIYFQGNSAPDKSGLPSDRFSAERTGGSVSTLTIQRTQQEDSAVYLCASSRVPGFSYNEQFFGPGTRLTVL.

This chain joins TRBV2 and TRBJ2-5; D remains ambiguous. Trimming shortened V by 1 base and J by 5 bases, and 5 bases separated the two germline ends. The CDR3 length is 12 residues. Germline loops: CDR1 SNHLY, CDR2 FYNNEI. The chain's CDR3 is CASSEGRETQYF. For the CDR3, the DNA is TGTGCCAGCAGTGAAGGCAGGGAGACCCAGTACTTC.

Only one count was recorded for this clone. The rearrangement links TRBV5-6 to TRBJ2-7; weak D call: TRBD1 (7 bases). V was clipped by 0 bases and J by 7 bases, with 14 bases between them. The germline CDR1 and CDR2 sequences are SGHDT and YYEEEE. The CDR3 has 14 residues. The CDR3 DNA follows: TGTGCCAGCAGCTTGGTAGGGGGCGCGGGGGAGCAGTACGTC. It encodes CASSLVGGAGEQYV.

The chain couples TRBV6-5 to TRBJ1-6; tentatively, D is TRBD1 (5 bases). The germline CDR1 and CDR2 sequences are MNHEY and SVGAGI. The length of the CDR3 is 15 residues. The V and J ends lost 7 bases and 7 bases respectively, with 17 bases between them. In nucleotides, the CDR3 is TGTGCCAGCAAGGGACTCCAGACGGGCAATTCACCCCTCCACTTT. It yields the protein CASKGLQTGNSPLHF.